The clone carrying this TCR beta chain appeared many times. The sample originates from a study of T cells of healthy individuals. In germline, CDR1 is SGHRS, CDR2 YFSETQ. V dropped 0 bases and J dropped 5; count of bases not matched to a gene: 5. CDR3 length: 15 residues. TCRdb ran MiXCR on the 5' RACE reads and lists one entry per CDR3 protein. The data show some 82,000 distinct CDR3 sequences, with 4% to 5.5% seen just once and roughly 7.1% held by the top ten. This sequence was found in a female donor in good health. The chain recombines TRBV5-1 with TRBJ2-5, with 9 bases lining up with TRBD1. CDR3 loop: CASSLDGTGYETQYF. For the CDR3, the DNA is TGCGCCAGCAGCTTGGACGGGACAGGGTACGAGACCCAGTACTTC.